The T cell receptor beta chain described here comes from a study of T cell changes during pregnancy in multiple sclerosis. Sequenced by immunoSEQ multiplex PCR; TCRdb stores in-frame clones only, minus some. The sample has about 36,000 clones; 93% are singletons. The J segment lost 5 bases and the V segment lost 6 bases, leaving 12 bases of the junction unmatched. Germline-derived CDR1 and CDR2 are LNHDA and SQIVND (reference sequence). The CDR3 is 16 residues long. The chain links TRBV19 to TRBJ1-1; 10 positions agree with TRBD1. The sequences come from CD4+ T cells from peripheral blood mononuclear cells, collected in the first trimester of pregnancy. This receptor was obtained from a female donor with multiple sclerosis, enrolled in a pregnancy study. The CDR3: CASRGLRDRGSTEAFF. The DNA of the CDR3 is TGTGCCAGTAGGGGACTCCGGGACAGGGGAAGTACTGAAGCTTTCTTT.